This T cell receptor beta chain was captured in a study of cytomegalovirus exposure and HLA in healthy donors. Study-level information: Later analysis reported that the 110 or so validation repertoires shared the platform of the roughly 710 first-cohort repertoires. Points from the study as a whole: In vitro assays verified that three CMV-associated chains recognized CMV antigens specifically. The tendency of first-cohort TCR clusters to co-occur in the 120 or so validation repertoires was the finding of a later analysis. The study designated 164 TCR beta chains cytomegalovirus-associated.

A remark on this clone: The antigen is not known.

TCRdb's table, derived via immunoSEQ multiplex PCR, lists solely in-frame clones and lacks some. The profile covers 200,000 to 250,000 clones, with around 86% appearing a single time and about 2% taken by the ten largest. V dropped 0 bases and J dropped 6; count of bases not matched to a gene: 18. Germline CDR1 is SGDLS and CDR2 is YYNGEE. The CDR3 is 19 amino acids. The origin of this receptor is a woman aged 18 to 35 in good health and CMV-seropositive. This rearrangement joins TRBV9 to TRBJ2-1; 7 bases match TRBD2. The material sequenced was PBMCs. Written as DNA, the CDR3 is TGTGCCAGCAGCGTAGAAGGGACGGGGAGGGAGGGCCATCGCAATGAGCAGTTCTTC. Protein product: CASSVEGTGREGHRNEQFF.